This T cell receptor beta chain was sequenced in a study of cytomegalovirus exposure and HLA in healthy donors. This CDR3 region has 14 residues. A multiplex PCR was run with 60 Vbeta primers and 13 Jbeta primers. Some clones are missing from TCRdb's copy, which holds only in-frame ones; the method was immunoSEQ multiplex PCR. The sample records about 200,000 clones, about 76% being singletons. The sample was PBMCs. The V gene is TRBV21-1, the J gene TRBJ1-6; the listed D gene, TRBD1, was not tested against the DNA. TRBV21-1 is reported as a pseudogene. The sequence was collected from a male donor in good health and CMV-seropositive. As DNA, the CDR3 is TGTGCCAGCAAGTCACAGGGCGAGAGATCACCCCTCCACTTT. Its translation is CASKSQGERSPLHF.